This T cell receptor beta chain was documented in a study of CD8 T cells in ankylosing spondylitis. Study-level results: Characteristic of ankylosing spondylitis blood, it appeared, was a TCR beta motif comprising about eight highly homologous variants. Disease-linked clones reportedly concentrated significantly in matched ankylosing spondylitis synovial fluid. There were earlier reports of some motif variants in reactive arthritis synovial fluid and blood.

CDR1 is SGHRS, CDR2 YFSETQ, per germline. There are 14 residues in the CDR3. V was clipped by 0 bases and J by 1 base, with 7 bases between them. Quantitative molecular-barcoded 5'-RACE generated the TCR beta libraries. In TCRdb, the 5' RACE reads were re-called with MiXCR into one record per CDR3 protein. The sample contains 350,000 to 450,000 distinct CDR3 sequences, roughly 26% of which appear only once. This clonotype has a count of ten or more. As yet, its antigen is unknown. V and J are TRBV5-1 and TRBJ2-5, with D hard to call. The TCR was taken from a male donor with ankylosing spondylitis. Sequencing was done on a sample of blood, either unsorted or a sorted T cell fraction (not recorded which). CDR3 in DNA: TGCGCCAGCAGCTTGGCGGGCACCCAAGAGACCCAGTACTTC. Amino acids: CASSLAGTQETQYF.